These T cell receptor beta chains were read from a single sample in a study of shared T cell receptors in the human thymus. Here immunoSEQ multiplex PCR was the method, and the copy in TCRdb shows in-frame clones only, minus some. Here the sample spans more than 550,000 clones, about 89% being singletons. The same specimen was also included in a second study, on human thymus T cells.

Sequenced: thymocytes. These receptors originate from a boy under two years old with a congenital heart defect. The conserved cysteine and the conserved F or W are not part of the CDR3 here.

TRBJ1-2,10,TRBV28,ASTQRGCGYT
TRBJ2-7,13,TRBV14,ASSQVPGGSYEQY
TRBJ1-4,11,TRBV15,ATSRRTNEKLF
-,13,TRBV6-6,ASSYDPGGGREQY
TRBJ2-2,14,TRBV5-1,ASRQQAPYTTGELF
TRBJ2-2,16,TRBV5-4,ASGTRLAGGPWTGELF
TRBJ1-5,17,TRBV28,ASRSGRDRGVESNQPQH
TRBJ1-5,9,TRBV29-1,SPLPGQPQH
TRBJ1-2,9,TRBV18,ASSRSYGYT
TRBJ1-4,14,TRBV9,ASSSSGTEVGEKLF
TRBJ2-2,17,TRBV7-3,ASSQGSGLGQGDTGELF
TRBJ2-7,12,TRBV7-9,ASSLGTSVDEQY
TRBJ1-3,14,TRBV27,ASSPQRTGTGNTIY
TRBJ2-3,9,TRBV10-3,AISDANTQY
TRBJ1-1,12,TRBV6-5,ASSAGGENTEAF
TRBJ2-7,13,TRBV27,ASRPVGGTSYEQY
TRBJ1-1,16,TRBV4-3,ASSQDPQGGVGNTEAF
TRBJ2-1,9,TRBV20-1,SAAQGIGQF
TRBJ1-2,10,TRBV14,ASSRYSRGYT
TRBJ1-4,9,TRBV20-1,SAAGGEKLF
TRBJ1-2,9,TRBV20-1,SAREPGGYT
TRBJ1-1,14,TRBV7-9,ASSGGTGGMNTEAF
TRBJ1-1,10,TRBV2,ASSRGFTEAF
TRBJ1-5,13,TRBV15,ATSSGQGGNQPQH
TRBJ1-4,13,TRBV5-1,ASCGGHAANEKLF
TRBJ1-1,15,TRBV28,ASSRTDREPLNTEAF
TRBJ1-6,13,TRBV6-5,ASSSRTGAISPLH
TRBJ2-2,15,TRBV4-3,ASSQVSLGRNTGELF
TRBJ2-1,16,TRBV14,ASSHWPPRLAGVHEQF
TRBJ1-5,13,TRBV28,ASSLGVDNNQPQH
TRBJ2-4,16,TRBV5-1,ASSLAKSQGRVKNIQY
TRBJ1-2,13,TRBV4-3,ASSQEYRENYGYT
TRBJ2-7,13,TRBV4-3,ASSPSYLAGYEQY
TRBJ2-5,17,TRBV28,ASSFGWTGTEPGQETQY
TRBJ1-5,8,TRBV20-1,SWGDQPQH
TRBJ2-5,11,TRBV18,ASSPGGVKTQY
TRBJ2-1,14,TRBV19,ASSFTARGLPKSQF
TRBJ2-7,12,TRBV2,AAGEAGTHYEQY
TRBJ1-1,11,TRBV12-5,ASGLARDTEAF
TRBJ1-1,12,TRBV27,ASSLKGEGTEAF
TRBJ1-1,16,TRBV19,ASSIGVRQSRMNTEAF
TRBJ1-3,15,TRBV5-6,ASSLDMPSGPGNTIY
TRBJ2-3,14,TRBV14,ASSQDRRAETDTQY
TRBJ2-7,14,TRBV5-1,ASSVTGTGDTYEQY
TRBJ2-7,17,TRBV5-6,ASSLVSRRGTSGSDEQY
TRBJ2-7,14,TRBV7-8,ASSLVRAGLSYEQY
TRBJ2-5,10,TRBV2,ASSGLEETQY
TRBJ1-2,12,TRBV18,ASSPPSDRGCYT
TRBJ2-7,14,TRBV5-6,ASSHPSGTGFYEQY
TRBJ1-1,12,TRBV27,ASSFHRGQSEAF
TRBJ1-4,14,TRBV6-5,ASSYFPRGAVEKLF
TRBJ2-2,15,TRBV5-1,ASSLEAGQGWLGELF
TRBJ2-1,17,TRBV29-1,SVELKTVGHGQPYNEQF
TRBJ1-1,10,TRBV21-1,AIIKRTSEAF
TRBJ2-3,14,TRBV5-6,ASSPPTSVSTDTQY
TRBJ1-5,12,TRBV6-5,ASTSKGGDQPQH
TRBJ1-2,9,TRBV29-1,SVGGHYGYT
TRBJ2-7,17,TRBV2,ASSERGGRRLAGYYEQY
TRBJ2-7,12,TRBV5-6,ASSLVQGSYEQY